This T cell receptor beta chain originates from a study of cytomegalovirus exposure and HLA in healthy donors. The PCR contained 60 Vbeta and 13 Jbeta primers. Measured with immunoSEQ multiplex PCR; TCRdb has only the in-frame clones, and not every one. The table lists over 110,000 clones, around 82% of them singletons, with about 3.2% in the top ten. Trimming removed 4 bases at V and 2 bases at J, with 14 bases between. The CDR3 has 15 amino acids. CDR1 is ENHRY and CDR2 is SYGVKD in the germline V gene. Sequencing was performed on PBMCs. V gene TRBV10-3 combines with J gene TRBJ1-2; D gene uncertain. This sequence originates from a female donor in good health and CMV-seronegative. This chain's CDR3 is CAISGGNNLNYGYTF. DNA for the CDR3: TGTGCCATCAGTGGAGGCAATAACCTCAACTATGGCTACACCTTC.